One sample yielded the 18 T cell receptor beta chains listed below, sequenced in a study of cytomegalovirus exposure and HLA in healthy donors (dated by TCRdb to about 2017). The library was generated by the immunoSEQ multiplex PCR assay. The multiplex PCR relied on a mix of 60 forward primers for TCR Vbeta segments and 13 reverse primers for TCR Jbeta segments. TCRdb provides this immuneACCESS table in a form limited to in-frame rearrangements. Some clones are lacking; in checked studies, under half of them reflect an unresolved V gene, and why the rest are absent is not known. Recorded for this sample are about 170,000 clones; roughly 78% of them occurred a single time. The ten largest clones add up to less than 8.5% of the sample. The specimen was PBMCs. The receptor source for this set is a middle-aged man in good health and CMV-seropositive.

This clone was observed a few times. This chain links TRBV30 with TRBJ1-4; 12 bases map to TRBD1. Germline V lookup: CDR1 GTSNPN, CDR2 SVGIG (reference sequence). The ends lost 2 bases at V and 7 bases at J; junction bases unmatched: 5. The CDR3 totals 15 residues. CDR3 protein: CAWSQKGQGAEKLFF. The CDR3 DNA follows: TGTGCCTGGAGTCAGAAGGGACAGGGGGCTGAAAAACTGTTTTTT.

The V gene is TRBV19, the J gene TRBJ1-1; unclear D gene. V lost 3 bases and J lost 8, with 10 bases in between. This CDR3 region has 12 residues. Germline CDR1 is LNHDA and CDR2 is SQIVND (reference sequence). The CDR3 DNA reads as TGTGCCAGTAGTATGTATGTGACAGAAGCTTTCTTT. Protein sequence: CASSMYVTEAFF.

In its sample, this clone was seen a few times. V gene TRBV25-1 combines with J gene TRBJ2-5; D may be TRBD1 (6 bases). The J call may not be correct, given that the DNA end is closer to TRBJ2-7. CDR1 and CDR2 from the germline V gene are MGHDK and SYGVNS. This CDR3 is built from 15 residues. In DNA form, the CDR3 reads TGTGCCAGCAGTGAATTAAGGGGGAAAGTCTACGAGCAGTACTTC. This translates into CASSELRGKVYEQYF.

The sample holds one count of this clone. V gene TRBV27 combines with J gene TRBJ2-7; no reliable D call. Deletions cut 2 bases from V and 3 bases from J, with 11 bases between. The length of the CDR3 is 14 residues. Germline loops: CDR1 MNHEY, CDR2 SMNVEV (reference sequence). For the CDR3, the DNA is TGTGCCAGCAGTTTAACCCGATACGGCTACGAGCAGTACTTC. Its translation: CASSLTRYGYEQYF.

V gene TRBV4-2 combines with J gene TRBJ2-5; D gene uncertain. Germline V gene lookup returns CDR1 LGHNA and CDR2 YNFKEQ. Trimming took 1 base from V and 5 from J, leaving 14 bases between them. The CDR3 has 15 amino acids. The CDR3 reads CASSQAADPRETQYF. In nucleotides, the CDR3 is TGTGCCAGCAGCCAAGCTGCAGACCCGAGGGAGACCCAGTACTTC.

Turning to this clone: Other nucleotide sequences from this sample produce the same CDR3. The chain is built from TRBV20-1 and TRBJ2-3; D gene uncertain. V was shortened by 6 bases and J by 4 bases, with 8 bases between the two germline ends. From germline, CDR1 is DFQATT and CDR2 SNEGSKA (reference sequence). The CDR3 length is 11 residues. CDR3 protein: CSARSADTQYF. DNA of the CDR3: TGCAGTGCCCGGAGCGCAGATACGCAGTATTTT.

The CDR3 DNA reads as TGTGCCAGTAGTTCTGACAGGGGGGCAGATACGCAGTATTTT. Its translation: CASSSDRGADTQYF. The chain carries TRBV19 and TRBJ2-3; 9 bases fit TRBD1. Germline CDR1 LNHDA, CDR2 SQIVND (reference sequence). The junction had 4 bases not matched to a gene; V was cut back by 5 bases and J by 4 bases. The CDR3 contains 14 residues.

The genes are TRBV7-3 and TRBJ2-7, with 8 positions matching TRBD1. CDR3 size: 15 residues. From germline, CDR1 is SGHTA and CDR2 FQGTGA. V was pared by 5 bases and J by 8 bases, with 14 bases of the junction left unmatched. The CDR3: CASSPSGQGERKQYF. The CDR3 DNA sequence: TGTGCCAGCAGCCCAAGCGGACAGGGAGAGAGAAAGCAGTACTTC.

The gene calls are TRBV5-1 and TRBJ1-3, with TRBD1 matching 12 bases. Trimming at V came to 0 bases and at J to 6 bases, leaving 10 bases not matched to a gene. Germline V CDR1 and CDR2: SGHRS, YFSETQ. The CDR3 sequence is 18 residues long. The CDR3 region is CASSLALAGQGAVNTIYF. As DNA, the CDR3 is TGCGCCAGCAGCTTGGCCCTGGCGGGACAGGGGGCTGTAAACACCATATATTTT.

The gene calls are TRBV5-5 and TRBJ2-2; 10 bases map to TRBD2. Germline loops: CDR1 SGHKS, CDR2 YYEKEE (reference sequence). The CDR3 consists of 16 residues. J lost 2 bases, V lost 4 bases, and 5 bases had no gene match. CDR3 amino acids: CASSPLAGANTGELFF. CDR3 sequence (DNA): TGTGCCAGCAGCCCTCTAGCGGGGGCCAACACCGGGGAGCTGTTTTTT.

This clone was observed a few times. CDR3 sequence: CASSYGTGLTPLHF. In DNA form, the CDR3 reads TGTGCCAGCAGTTACGGGACAGGGCTGACACCCCTCCACTTT. V is TRBV6-5 and J is TRBJ1-6; 9 nucleotides agree with TRBD1. The CDR3 runs to 14 residues. The V segment lost 2 bases and the J segment 11 bases; nucleotides outside the gene matches: 4. Germline CDR1 reads MNHEY; CDR2 reads SVGAGI.

CDR3 bases: TGTGCCAGCAGCCAAGCCCCTAGCGGGGGAGCCTCCTACGAGCAGTACTTC. It is translated as CASSQAPSGGASYEQYF. The V gene is TRBV4-2, the J gene TRBJ2-7; 10 nucleotides agree with TRBD2. The CDR3 is 17 residues long. Per germline, CDR1 LGHNA and CDR2 YNFKEQ. V was clipped by 1 base and J by 0 bases; unmatched bases: 6.

The gene calls are TRBV5-1 and TRBJ2-1; 10 bases are shared with TRBD2. There are 15 residues in the CDR3. The J segment lost 10 bases and the V segment lost 0 bases, leaving 7 bases of the junction unmatched. Per the germline V gene, CDR1 is SGHRS and CDR2 is YFSETQ. This CDR3 is CASSLGQGTSAEQFF. The CDR3 coding sequence is TGCGCCAGCAGCTTGGGACAGGGGACTAGCGCCGAGCAGTTCTTC.

This clone appeared once. The rearrangement links TRBV10-3 to TRBJ1-1; D gene unclear. V was cut by 8 bases and J by 1 base, with 11 bases left in between. The germline CDR1 and CDR2 sequences are ENHRY and SYGVKD. CDR3 size: 13 residues. The CDR3 is CAIRPKPNTEAFF. DNA for the CDR3: TGTGCCATCCGTCCCAAGCCGAACACTGAAGCTTTCTTT.

The rearrangement joins TRBV7-3 to TRBJ2-3; TRBD2 might be the D (6 bases). Germline-derived CDR1 and CDR2 are SGHTA and FQGTGA. CDR3 length equals 16 residues. Deletions cut 4 bases from V and 8 bases from J, with 22 bases between. The CDR3 DNA is TGTGCCAGCAGCTCAAAGACTAGTGGGTCGAAGAGTACGCAGTATTTT. This codes for CASSSKTSGSKSTQYF.

The chain joins TRBV6-1 to TRBJ2-3, with a tentative D call TRBD1 (6 bases). This CDR3 contains 16 residues. Per the germline V gene, CDR1 is MNHNS and CDR2 is SASEGT. Trimming pared 1 base from V and 0 bases from J, leaving 11 bases between. The CDR3 spells CASSEVQGSSTDTQYF. The CDR3 bases are TGTGCCAGCAGTGAAGTACAGGGTTCTAGCACAGATACGCAGTATTTT.

As concerns this clone: One junction end does not reproduce the germline sequence, and a read error may be involved. The same CDR3 is also encoded by other DNA sequences in this sample. The chain couples TRBV2 to TRBJ2-5; the match to TRBD2 covers 7 bases. CDR3 size: 15 residues. CDR1 and CDR2 (germline): SNHLY, FYNNEI. The DNA for the CDR3 is TGTGCCAGCAGTAAACTCGGGGGGAGGGAGGAGACCCAATACTTC. Amino acid sequence: CASSKLGGREETQYF.

V usage is TRBV15 and J usage is TRBJ2-1; 8 bases fit TRBD2. This CDR3 comprises 15 residues. Germline V CDR1 and CDR2: LNHNV, YYDKDF (reference sequence). V dropped 2 bases and J dropped 6; count of bases not matched to a gene: 6. In nucleotides, the CDR3 is TGTGCCACCAGCAGACCGGGACTAGGGGTCAATGAGCAGTTCTTC. Protein product: CATSRPGLGVNEQFF. Looking up the rest from reference TRBV15 and TRBJ2-1 gives the full variable domain: DAMVIQNPRYQVTQFGKPVTLSCSQTLNHNVMYWYQQKSSQAPKLLFHYYDKDFNNEADTPDNFQSRRPNTSFCFLDIRSPGLGDTAMYLCATSRPGLGVNEQFFGPGTRLTVL.